This TCR beta chain emerged from a study of blood T cell repertoires in COVID-19 (dated by TCRdb to 2020 to 2021). Notes on the research overall: Samples covering the acute and convalescent phases of COVID-19 were provided by collaborators in the United States, Italy and Spain. The prospective study material was composed of cDNA or gDNA derived from T cells, B-cell-depleted T cells, or PBMCs. Where available, HLA class I and class II types were taken from metadata supplied by the sample provider and were not determined by assay-based typing. A de-identified subject ID, COVID-19 status, age in years and sex were almost always included in the sample metadata. Samples came from the ongoing ImmuneRACE study (first 160 participants) plus 1,254 subjects from 6 global collaborators. Deeply sampled blood TCRbeta repertoires from subjects exposed to, actively infected with, or recovered from COVID-19 were included in the dataset. The repertoires were released in a freely available public database meant as a resource for research on the immune response to SARS-CoV-2.

One collaborating source in Seattle enrolled patients while the patients were actively infected and followed the patients over time throughout the course of disease. The collaborating institutions used their own protocols to collect whole blood in K2EDTA tubes. Collaborator samples were shipped for TCRbeta analysis as frozen whole blood, isolated PBMCs, or DNA extracted from either sample type. Summary of the overall study and its limitations: Clinical and demographic metadata were provided uncurated, with the amount varying by source and participant.

TCRbeta CDR3 regions were amplified from genomic DNA using the immunoSEQ Assay, a bias-controlled multiplex PCR. The authors processed their data as follows. Nucleated cell counts per sample were estimated from amplification of reference gene primers within the assay. To quantify the absolute abundance of each unique TCRbeta CDR3 rearrangement, sequence reads were collapsed and filtered. For each sample, productive Simpson clonality was calculated by taking the square root of Simpson's diversity index across productive rearrangements. TCRdb mirrors the immuneACCESS table, restricted to in-frame sequences. Some clones are absent from its copies; in checked studies, under half trace to an unresolved V gene, and the reason for the others is unknown. V and J calls and clone size are given by that table; D and trimming were obtained from the DNA. The sample includes fewer than 600,000 clones, with roughly nine tenths observed a single time. The top ten clones comprise around 0.95% of the sample.

V lost 3 bases and J lost 8 bases, and the count of bases not matched to a germline gene is 10. The cysteine opens and the phenylalanine closes a CDR3 of 16 amino acids. Of the read, only the CDR3 DNA is kept; its 48 bases are in frame from base 1. CDR1 and CDR2 were assigned from the germline V gene (reference sequence) as SEHNR and FQNEAQ. About this clone itself: Its antigen target is currently unknown. Base-call qualities are not available, and no considerably larger clone is one nucleotide away.

Input material: peripheral blood. The V and J segments used are TRBV7-9 and TRBJ2-1; 10 of the junction bases match TRBD2. The sequence was obtained from a young man with COVID-19, enrolled during active disease. The sequenced DNA is TGTGCCAGCAGCTTTCTTCTAGCGGGAGAGGGGGATGAGCAGTTCTTC. It specifies CASSFLLAGEGDEQFF.